This T cell receptor beta chain came from a study of T-cell reconstitution after alpha-beta-depleted transplantation in children. Regarding the study as a whole: Where some patients showed high TCRbeta diversity at day 60, it came from recipient T cells and thymic progenitors that had survived. T-cell numbers and diversity, one year after transplant, stemmed largely from T cells that were newly produced.

It was with unique molecular identifiers that the TCRbeta library was prepared. One entry per CDR3 protein, called by TCRdb with MiXCR from the PCR reads. The sample lists about 510,000 distinct CDR3 sequences, over 9.5% occurring once. This clonotype occurred a few times. Its cognate antigen is unknown. CDR3 length: 14 amino acids. From germline, CDR1 is MGHRA and CDR2 YSYEKL. V was clipped by 3 bases and J by 5 bases, with 14 bases between them. The receptor comes from a female patient aged 2-9 years who had a stem cell transplant for aplastic anemia, so the T cells may come from the graft donor. The chain has TRBV4-1 and TRBJ2-7; D might be TRBD1 or TRBD2, each matching 5 bases. Sequenced here: PBMCs, mostly from graft donor cells, sampled 180 days after TCRalphabeta/CD19-depleted stem cell transplant. The chain's CDR3 is CASSHGTGSHEQYF. CDR3 DNA: TGCGCCAGCAGCCATGGGACGGGGTCCCACGAGCAGTACTTC.